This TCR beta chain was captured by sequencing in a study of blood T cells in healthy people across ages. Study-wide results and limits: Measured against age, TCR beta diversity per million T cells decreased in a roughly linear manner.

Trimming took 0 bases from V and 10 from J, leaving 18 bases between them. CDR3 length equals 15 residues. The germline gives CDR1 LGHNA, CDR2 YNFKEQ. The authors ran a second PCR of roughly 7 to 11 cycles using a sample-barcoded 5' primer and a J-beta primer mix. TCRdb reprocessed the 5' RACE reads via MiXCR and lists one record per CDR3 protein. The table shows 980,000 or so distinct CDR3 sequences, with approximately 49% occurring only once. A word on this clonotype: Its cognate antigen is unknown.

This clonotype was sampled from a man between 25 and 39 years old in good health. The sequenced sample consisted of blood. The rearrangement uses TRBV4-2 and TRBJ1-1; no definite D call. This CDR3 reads CASSQEEALKEAAFF. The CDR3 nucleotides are TGTGCCAGCAGCCAAGAGGAGGCCCTGAAGGAGGCAGCTTTCTTT.